This T cell receptor beta chain was observed in a study of shared clonotypes between healthy human individuals. A note on this clone: Its antigen is not identified.

Study-wide results and caveats: Against clonotypes common to all four donors, non-shared ones had lower generation probabilities. The study generally estimated greater richness for naive than memory subsets.

The CDR3 spans 14 residues. In germline, CDR1 is SGHAT, CDR2 FQNNGV. Trimming shortened V by 3 bases and J by 4 bases, and 13 bases separated the two germline ends. Each subset's genomic DNA was split evenly across several immunoSEQ plates. TCRdb's copy holds only in-frame clones and misses some; the assay was immunoSEQ multiplex PCR. The table has millions of clones, 85% to 95% seen once; the top ten hold about 0.39%. The TCR comes from a man between 18 and 29 years old in good health. Some clones in this sample may be carry-over from other donors' samples. Material: naive CD4+ T cells from PBMCs. The subset is: CD45RA+ positively selected. The V and J genes are TRBV11-2 and TRBJ2-7; no reliable D call. In DNA, the CDR3 is TGTGCCAGCAGCTTGTTTCCGATCAATTACGAGCAGTACTTC. Translated: CASSLFPINYEQYF.